The 9 T cell receptor beta chains given below trace back to one sample, sequenced in a study of STAT5B mutations in CD4+ large granular lymphocyte leukemia. Sequencing was performed with immunoSEQ multiplex PCR; in TCRdb, only in-frame clones are kept and a portion is missing. The sample includes tens of thousands of clones, approximately 71% of them seen just once. The sample comprised CD4+ T cells from blood buffy coats. The receptors derive from a human donor in good health.

The rearrangement joins TRBV6-6 to TRBJ1-3; 9 bases are a match to TRBD1. V lost 7 bases and J lost 0; bases outside the gene matches: 7. Germline loops: CDR1 MNHNY, CDR2 SVGAGI (reference sequence). The CDR3 loop spans 16 amino acids. DNA for the CDR3: TGTGCCAGCAACCAAGGACAGGGGAACTCTGGAAACACCATATATTTT. It translates to CASNQGQGNSGNTIYF.

J is TRBJ2-7 and V is TRBV30; 8 bases are a match to TRBD2. CDR1 GTSNPN and CDR2 SVGIG come from the germline V gene (reference sequence). The CDR3 runs to 14 residues. Germline trimming cut 3 bases from V and 4 bases from J; bases unmatched to any gene: 8. CDR3 DNA: TGTGCCTGGAGGTCCAGCGGGAGACTTTACGAGCAGTACTTC. This gives the protein CAWRSSGRLYEQYF.

The rearrangement uses TRBV11-2 and TRBJ2-1, with D possibly being TRBD2 (6 bases). Per the germline V gene, CDR1 is SGHAT and CDR2 is FQNNGV. Trimming cost V 5 bases and J 7 bases, with 9 bases left between them. The CDR3 consists of 12 residues. The CDR3 sequence is CASSRGGNEQFF. DNA of the CDR3: TGTGCCAGCAGCCGTGGGGGGAATGAGCAGTTCTTC.

In this sample, this clone turned up once. The V and J genes are TRBV7-9 and TRBJ2-1; possibly TRBD1 for D (5 bases). The CDR3 has 12 amino acids. Trimming cost V 3 bases and J 10 bases, with 10 bases left between them. Germline assignment: CDR1 SEHNR and CDR2 FQNEAQ (reference sequence). The CDR3, as DNA: TGTGCCAGCAGCTTCAGTGGGGCCGAGCAGTTCTTC. It specifies CASSFSGAEQFF.

This chain uses TRBV4-1 with TRBJ1-2; maybe TRBD1 (5 bases). Germline loops: CDR1 MGHRA, CDR2 YSYEKL. V lost 3 bases and J lost 9, with 17 bases in between. The CDR3 runs to 14 residues. CDR3 DNA: TGCGCCAGCAGCCAGGCCCCCGGGGGGACGCGCTACACCTTC. It translates to CASSQAPGGTRYTF.

V is TRBV7-9 and J is TRBJ2-7, with D perhaps TRBD1 (6 bases). The CDR3 has 13 amino acids. Per germline, CDR1 SEHNR and CDR2 FQNEAQ (reference sequence). Trimming left V 5 bases short and J 3 bases short, with 11 bases between. This chain's CDR3 is CASSVGGVYEQYF. DNA for the CDR3: TGTGCCAGCAGCGTAGGGGGAGTCTACGAGCAGTACTTC.

The chain couples TRBV30 to TRBJ1-3; D is uncertain. The CDR3 spans 12 residues. With 4 bases removed from V and 8 bases from J, the gap between germline ends came to 12 bases. Per germline, CDR1 GTSNPN and CDR2 SVGIG (reference sequence). For the CDR3, the DNA is TGTGCCTGGATGCCCGCGGGCGACACCATATATTTT. It yields the protein CAWMPAGDTIYF. Full variable domain (missing parts from reference TRBV30 and TRBJ1-3): SQTIHQWPATLVQPVGSPLSLECTVEGTSNPNLYWYRQAAGRGLQLLFYSVGIGQISSEVPQNLSASRPQDRQFILSSKKLLLSDSGFYLCAWMPAGDTIYFGEGSWLTVV.

V is TRBV11-2 and J is TRBJ2-1, with D uncertain. This CDR3 region has 15 residues. CDR1 SGHAT and CDR2 FQNNGV come from the germline V gene. Trimming removed 2 bases at V and 3 bases at J, with 11 bases between. The DNA of the CDR3 is TGTGCCAGCAGCTTAAGGTCGTATAACTACAATGAGCAGTTCTTC. It encodes CASSLRSYNYNEQFF.

This clone is labeled as medium-sized. The gene calls are TRBV27 and TRBJ1-2; D is undetermined. The CDR3 runs 13 residues. CDR1 MNHEY and CDR2 SMNVEV come from the germline V gene (reference sequence). The V and J ends lost 0 bases and 8 bases respectively, with 10 bases between them. The CDR3 here is CASSLSGVSGYTF. CDR3 DNA sequence: TGTGCCAGCAGTTTATCTGGGGTTTCGGGCTACACCTTC.